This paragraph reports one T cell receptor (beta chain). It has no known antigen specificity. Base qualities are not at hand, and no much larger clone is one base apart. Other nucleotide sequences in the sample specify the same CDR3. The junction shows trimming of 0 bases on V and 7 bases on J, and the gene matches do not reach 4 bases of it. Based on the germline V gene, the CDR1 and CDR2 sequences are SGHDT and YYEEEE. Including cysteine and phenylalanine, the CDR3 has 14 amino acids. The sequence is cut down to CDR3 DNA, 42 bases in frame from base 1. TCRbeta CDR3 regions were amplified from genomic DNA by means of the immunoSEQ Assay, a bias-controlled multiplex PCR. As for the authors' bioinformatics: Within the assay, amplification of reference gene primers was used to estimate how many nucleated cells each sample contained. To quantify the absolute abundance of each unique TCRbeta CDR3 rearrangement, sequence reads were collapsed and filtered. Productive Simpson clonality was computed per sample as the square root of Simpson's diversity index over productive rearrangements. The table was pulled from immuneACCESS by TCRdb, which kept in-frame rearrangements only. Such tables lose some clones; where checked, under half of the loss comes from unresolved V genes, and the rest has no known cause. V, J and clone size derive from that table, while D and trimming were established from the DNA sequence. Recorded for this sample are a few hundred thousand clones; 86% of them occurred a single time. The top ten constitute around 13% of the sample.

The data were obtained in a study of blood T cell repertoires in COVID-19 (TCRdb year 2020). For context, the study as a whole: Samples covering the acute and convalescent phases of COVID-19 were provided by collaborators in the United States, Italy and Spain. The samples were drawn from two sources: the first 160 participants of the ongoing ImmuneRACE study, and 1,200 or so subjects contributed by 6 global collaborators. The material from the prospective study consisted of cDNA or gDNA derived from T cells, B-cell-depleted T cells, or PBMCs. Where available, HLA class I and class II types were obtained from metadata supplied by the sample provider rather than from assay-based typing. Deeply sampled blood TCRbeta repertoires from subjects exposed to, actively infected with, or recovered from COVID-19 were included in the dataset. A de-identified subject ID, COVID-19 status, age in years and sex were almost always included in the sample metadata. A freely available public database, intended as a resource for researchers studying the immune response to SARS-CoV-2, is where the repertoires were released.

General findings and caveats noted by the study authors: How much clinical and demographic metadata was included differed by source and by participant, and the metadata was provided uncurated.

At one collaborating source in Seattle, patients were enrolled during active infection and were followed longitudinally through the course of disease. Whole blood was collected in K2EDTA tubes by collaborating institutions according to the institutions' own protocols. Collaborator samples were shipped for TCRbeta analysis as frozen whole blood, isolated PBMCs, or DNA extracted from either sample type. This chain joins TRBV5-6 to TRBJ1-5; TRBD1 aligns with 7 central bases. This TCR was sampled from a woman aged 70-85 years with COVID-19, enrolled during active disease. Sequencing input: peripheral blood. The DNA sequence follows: TGTGCCAGCAGCTTGGGACAGGGTGGCCAGCCCCAGCATTTT. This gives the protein CASSLGQGGQPQHF. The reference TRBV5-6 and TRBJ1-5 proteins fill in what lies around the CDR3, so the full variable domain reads DAGVTQSPTHLIKTRGQQVTLRCSPKSGHDTVSWYQQALGQGPQFIFQYYEEEERQRGNFPDRFSGHQFPNYSSELNVNALLLGDSALYLCASSLGQGGQPQHFGDGTRLSIL.